The source of this T cell receptor (beta chain) is a study of T cell clones after liver transplantation (dated by TCRdb to between 2018 and 2020). Looking at the study overall: Samples were obtained from ITN030ST, a randomized trial in which withdrawal of immunosuppression was attempted within 2 years of liver transplantation. A cohort of 8 liver transplant recipients was studied, of whom 3 were classified as tolerant and 5 as non-tolerant. Tolerance was defined as complete immunosuppression withdrawal for at least one year with no rise in liver enzymes beyond twice the upper limit of normal. As an antigen-independent comparator for donor-reactive sequences, third party-reactive TCRbeta sequences were also identified from pre-transplant MLRs. Three of the eight recipients were HCV-positive; the others were transplanted for non-autoimmune, non-viral indications. The subjects received no induction therapy and were kept on standard immunosuppression until randomization at 12-24 months post-transplant. Blood samples were taken pre-transplant, pre-randomization before withdrawal, and post-randomization after full withdrawal or failed withdrawal. Donor-reactive T cell clones were identified using TCRbeta sequencing after a pre-transplant mixed lymphocyte reaction and were then followed in post-transplant blood. The full study reports these points: Once repertoire turnover was taken into account, donor-reactive detection showed a significant reduction for CD4 in 7 of 8 subjects and for CD8 in 8 of 8. In 5 of 8 subjects, regardless of tolerance or HCV status, circulating donor-reactive CD4 TCRbeta sequences dropped significantly post-transplant. Without allograft tissue specimens, donor-reactive T cells may have migrated into the graft rather than being deleted. In two subjects, low numbers of available donor cells limited the measurable donor-reactive repertoire. The conclusions were considered preliminary, being limited by small, heterogeneous patient numbers and non-standardized post-transplant time points. Donor-reactive sequences declined more than third party-reactive ones, suggesting partial antigen-specific deletion unrelated to withdrawal success.

High-throughput TCRbeta CDR3 sequencing of frozen genomic DNA was performed by immunoSEQ, including PCR amplification, mapping, bias correction and internal controls. The authors' pipeline ran thus. Productive rearrangements were retained, and unique TCRbeta sequences were defined by the CDR3 nucleotide sequence together with the V and J gene. For a sequence to be called donor-reactive, it needed a frequency of at least 0.01% and at least 5-fold expansion in CFSE-low cells compared with unstimulated pre-transplant cells. Per-subject minimum frequency thresholds, based on the lowest-template unstimulated sample, ensured at least 90% detection power. Jensen-Shannon divergence between the top 1000 TCRbeta sequences after and before transplant was used to measure repertoire turnover. Changes in detection of donor-reactive sequences were tested with two-sided Fisher's exact tests. Sourced from immuneACCESS, this table was stored by TCRdb with only in-frame sequences that have V and J called. A share of the clones is absent; for the studies checked, an unresolved V gene accounts for under half, and the remainder has no known explanation. That table supplies the V and J calls and clone size; D and trimming were determined from the DNA. Counted in this sample were about 20,000 clones; about 77% of them appeared once. The ten largest clones add up to around 35% of the sample.

Concerning this clone itself: What this receptor recognizes is not known. Per-nucleotide qualities are absent, and no much larger clonotype sits a single base away.

Trimming at the junction amounts to 4 bases on V and 0 bases on J, and the germline ends lie 12 bases apart. The germline V gene provides CDR1 MGHRA and CDR2 YSYEKL. Counted from cysteine to phenylalanine, this CDR3 has 15 amino acids. The CDR3 DNA has 45 bases and is translated from base 1. Thawed unstimulated PBMCs were stained for CD3, CD4 and CD8 and FACS-sorted into CD3+CD4+ and CD3+CD8+ populations. Randomization to immunosuppression withdrawal applied to every one of the 8 studied subjects. The Qiagen DNeasy Blood and Tissue Kit was used for isolation of genomic DNA. The chain is assembled from TRBV4-1 and TRBJ1-2; TRBD1 could be the D gene, as 5 bases match. The sequenced sample was CD8+ T cells from blood, obtained approximately 54 months after liver transplant. The receptor was derived from a human patient who received a liver transplant. Some T cells seen after a transplant may have their origin in the graft donor. The sequenced DNA is TGCGCCAGCAGCCCAGGGCCCACCACTAACTATGGCTACACCTTC. It encodes CASSPGPTTNYGYTF.